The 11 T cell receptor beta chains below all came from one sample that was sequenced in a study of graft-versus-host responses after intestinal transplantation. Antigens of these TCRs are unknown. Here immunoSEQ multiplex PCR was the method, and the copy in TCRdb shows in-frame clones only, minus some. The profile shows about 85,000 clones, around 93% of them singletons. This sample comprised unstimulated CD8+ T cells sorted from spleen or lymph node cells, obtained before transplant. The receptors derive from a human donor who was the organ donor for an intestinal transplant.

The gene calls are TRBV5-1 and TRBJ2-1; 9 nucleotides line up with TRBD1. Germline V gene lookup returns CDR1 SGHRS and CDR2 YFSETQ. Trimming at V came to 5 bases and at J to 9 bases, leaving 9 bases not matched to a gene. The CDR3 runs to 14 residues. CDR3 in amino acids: CASRPTGGKGEQFF. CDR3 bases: TGCGCCAGCAGACCGACAGGGGGGAAGGGTGAGCAGTTCTTC.

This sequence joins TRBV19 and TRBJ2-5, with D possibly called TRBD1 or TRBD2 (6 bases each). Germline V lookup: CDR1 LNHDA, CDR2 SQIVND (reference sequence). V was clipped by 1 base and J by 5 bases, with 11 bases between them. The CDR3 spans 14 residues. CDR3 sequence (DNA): TGTGCCAGTAGTATAGTAGGAGGGGGGGAGACCCAGTACTTC. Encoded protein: CASSIVGGGETQYF.

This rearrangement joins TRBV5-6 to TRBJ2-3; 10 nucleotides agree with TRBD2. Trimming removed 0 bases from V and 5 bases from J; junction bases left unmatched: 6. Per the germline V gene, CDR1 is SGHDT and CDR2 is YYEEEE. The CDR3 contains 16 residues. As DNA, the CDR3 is TGTGCCAGCAGCTTGGGACTAGCGGGCCCACGAGATACGCAGTATTTT. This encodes CASSLGLAGPRDTQYF.

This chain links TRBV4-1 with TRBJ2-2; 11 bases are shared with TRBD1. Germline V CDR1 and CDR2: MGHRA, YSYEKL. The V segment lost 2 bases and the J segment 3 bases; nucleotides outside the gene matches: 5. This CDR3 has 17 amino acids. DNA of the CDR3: TGCGCCAGCAGCCAACCCCCGGGACAGGGGGACACCGGGGAGCTGTTTTTT. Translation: CASSQPPGQGDTGELFF.

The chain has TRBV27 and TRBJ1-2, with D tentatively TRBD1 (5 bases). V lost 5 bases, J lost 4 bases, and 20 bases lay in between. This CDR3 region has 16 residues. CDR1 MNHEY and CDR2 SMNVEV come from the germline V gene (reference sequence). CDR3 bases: TGTGCCAGCAGTCTAATCTGGACAAGGTCGGTCTATGGCTACACCTTC. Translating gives CASSLIWTRSVYGYTF.

In DNA, the CDR3 is TGTGCCAGCAGTTTATCCGGACAGAACTACGAGCAGTACTTC. Translation gives CASSLSGQNYEQYF. The V call is TRBV27, the J call TRBJ2-7, with D maybe TRBD1 (6 bases). The length of the CDR3 is 14 residues. The V and J ends lost 0 bases and 3 bases respectively, with 9 bases between them. Germline V gene sequence: CDR1 MNHEY, CDR2 SMNVEV (reference sequence).

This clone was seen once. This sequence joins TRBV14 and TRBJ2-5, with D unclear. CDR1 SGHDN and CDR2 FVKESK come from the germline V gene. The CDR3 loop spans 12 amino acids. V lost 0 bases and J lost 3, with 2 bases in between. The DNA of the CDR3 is TGTGCCAGCAGCCAAGAGGAAGAGACCCAGTACTTC. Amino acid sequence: CASSQEEETQYF.

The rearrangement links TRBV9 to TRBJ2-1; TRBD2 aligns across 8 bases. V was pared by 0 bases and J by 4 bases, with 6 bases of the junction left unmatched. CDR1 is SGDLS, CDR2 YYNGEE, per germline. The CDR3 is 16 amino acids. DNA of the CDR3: TGTGCCAGCAGCGTAGAGTCCAGCGGGGGATACAATGAGCAGTTCTTC. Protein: CASSVESSGGYNEQFF.

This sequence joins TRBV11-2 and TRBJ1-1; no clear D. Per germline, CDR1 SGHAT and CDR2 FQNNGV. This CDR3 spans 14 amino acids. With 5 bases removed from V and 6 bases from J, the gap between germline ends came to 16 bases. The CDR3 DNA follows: TGTGCCAGCAGCCTCCCCCCAGGATTGTCTGAAGCTTTCTTT. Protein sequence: CASSLPPGLSEAFF.

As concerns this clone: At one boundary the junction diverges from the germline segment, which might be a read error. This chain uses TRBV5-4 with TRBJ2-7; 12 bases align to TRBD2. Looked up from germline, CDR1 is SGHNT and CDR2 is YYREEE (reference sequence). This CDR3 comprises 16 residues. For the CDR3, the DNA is TGTGCCAGCAGCCCCGGGACTAGCGGGTTCCCCTACGAGCAGTGCTTC. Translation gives CASSPGTSGFPYEQCF.

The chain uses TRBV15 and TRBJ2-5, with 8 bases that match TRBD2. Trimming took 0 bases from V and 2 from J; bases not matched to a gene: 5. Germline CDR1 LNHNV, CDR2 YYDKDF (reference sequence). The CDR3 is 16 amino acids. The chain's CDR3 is CATSRDMTGGQETQYF. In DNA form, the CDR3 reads TGTGCCACCAGCAGAGATATGACGGGGGGGCAAGAGACCCAGTACTTC.